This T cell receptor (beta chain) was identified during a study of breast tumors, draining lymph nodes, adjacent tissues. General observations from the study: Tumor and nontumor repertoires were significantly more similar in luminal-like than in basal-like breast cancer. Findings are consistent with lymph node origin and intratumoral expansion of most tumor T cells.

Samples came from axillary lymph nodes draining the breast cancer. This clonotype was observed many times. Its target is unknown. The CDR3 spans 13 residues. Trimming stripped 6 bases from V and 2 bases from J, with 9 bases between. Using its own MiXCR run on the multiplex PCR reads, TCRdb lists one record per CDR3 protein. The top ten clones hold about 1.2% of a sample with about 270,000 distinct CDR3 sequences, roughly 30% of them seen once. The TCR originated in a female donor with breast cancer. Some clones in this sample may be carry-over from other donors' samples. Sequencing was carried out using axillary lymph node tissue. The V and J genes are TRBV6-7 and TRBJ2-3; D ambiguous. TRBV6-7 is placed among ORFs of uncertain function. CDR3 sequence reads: CASRARATDTQYF. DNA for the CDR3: TGTGCCAGCAGGGCCCGGGCCACAGATACGCAGTATTTT.